What follows are 20 T cell receptor beta chains derived from one specimen sequenced in a study of blood T cell repertoires in COVID-19. Generated by immunoSEQ multiplex PCR, the TCRdb table keeps only in-frame clones and is missing some. The table records more than 200,000 clones, about 90% of them present only once. Specimen: PBMCs or T cells enriched from blood (not recorded which). The origin of the receptors is a woman younger than 45 with acute COVID-19.

This chain connects TRBV4-1 to TRBJ1-4; 10 bases match TRBD1. The trim removed 2 bases at V and 7 bases at J, leaving 4 bases unmatched. CDR3 length: 15 amino acids. Germline CDR1 and CDR2: MGHRA and YSYEKL. CDR3: CASSQWDRGGEKLFF. DNA of the CDR3: TGCGCCAGCAGCCAATGGGACAGGGGTGGTGAAAAACTGTTTTTT.

The chain uses TRBV5-1 and TRBJ2-5, with D possibly matching TRBD2 (5 bases). Germline CDR1 is SGHRS and CDR2 is YFSETQ. Between the trimmed V and J ends, which lost 0 bases and 1 base, there was a span of 13 bases. The CDR3 covers 16 residues. CDR3 DNA: TGCGCCAGCAGCTTGGGCCACAGCGGCCCCCAAGAGACCCAGTACTTC. It codes for CASSLGHSGPQETQYF.

The chain employs TRBV5-5 and TRBJ2-7; TRBD1 matches 10 bases. The V gene end was trimmed by 0 bases and the J gene end by 3 bases; junction bases not matched to a gene: 3. CDR1 is SGHKS and CDR2 is YYEKEE in the germline V gene (reference sequence). The length of the CDR3 is 15 residues. This CDR3 is CASSLAGQGVYEQYF. The CDR3 DNA is TGTGCCAGCAGCTTGGCAGGACAGGGGGTCTACGAGCAGTACTTC.

This clone was found once. The chain has TRBV7-2 and TRBJ2-2; D is unresolved. Trimming shortened V by 5 bases and J by 6 bases, and 4 bases separated the two germline ends. Germline V lookup: CDR1 SGHTA, CDR2 FQGNSA. This CDR3 region has 11 residues. CDR3 protein: CASSPSGELFF. As DNA, the CDR3 is TGTGCCAGCAGCCCCTCCGGGGAGCTGTTTTTT.

For the CDR3, the DNA is TGTGCCACCAGTGACGGACAGCGCTATGGCTACACCTTC. Its translation: CATSDGQRYGYTF. This chain uses TRBV24-1 with TRBJ1-2; perhaps TRBD1 as D (6 bases). The CDR3 length is 13 residues. The germline V gene has CDR1 KGHDR and CDR2 SFDVKD. Trimming shortened V by 4 bases and J by 4 bases, and 9 bases separated the two germline ends.

The chain couples TRBV4-3 to TRBJ1-2; a possible D gene is TRBD1 (6 bases). Germline lookup yields CDR1 LGHNA and CDR2 YSLEER. Trimming took 4 bases from V and 2 from J, leaving 14 bases between them. The CDR3 has 15 residues. In DNA form, the CDR3 reads TGCGCCAGCAGCCCCTTGGGCGACAGGAACTATGGCTACACCTTC. Translation gives CASSPLGDRNYGYTF.

V usage is TRBV19 and J usage is TRBJ1-1, with TRBD1 matching over 7 bases. Losses at the gene ends were 5 bases for V and 8 bases for J; bases not matched to a gene: 8. The CDR3 runs to 13 residues. Looked up from germline, CDR1 is LNHDA and CDR2 is SQIVND (reference sequence). CDR3: CASSPNRDREAFF. CDR3 sequence (DNA): TGTGCCAGTAGTCCTAACCGGGACAGAGAAGCTTTCTTT. The entire variable domain, with the rest obtained from reference TRBV19 and TRBJ1-1, is as follows: DGGITQSPKYLFRKEGQNVTLSCEQNLNHDAMYWYRQDPGQGLRLIYYSQIVNDFQKGDIAEGYSVSREKKESFPLTVTSAQKNPTAFYLCASSPNRDREAFFGQGTRLTVV.

This chain links TRBV11-2 with TRBJ2-7; 9 nucleotides match TRBD2. The V gene end was trimmed by 3 bases and the J gene end by 7 bases; junction bases not matched to a gene: 10. Germline assignment: CDR1 SGHAT and CDR2 FQNNGV. There are 15 residues in the CDR3. The CDR3 coding sequence is TGTGCCAGCAGCTTCAACGCGGGGGGGCACCAAGAGCAGTACTTC. Translating gives CASSFNAGGHQEQYF.

This clone was seen more than once but under ten times. This sequence joins TRBV19 and TRBJ2-7, with D perhaps matching TRBD2 (6 bases). Germline loops: CDR1 LNHDA, CDR2 SQIVND (reference sequence). The CDR3 covers 16 residues. The ends were cut back, 1 base at V and 0 bases at J, with 13 bases in the middle. The CDR3 here is CASSIVPGGSSYEQYF. DNA of the CDR3: TGTGCCAGTAGTATAGTTCCCGGGGGAAGCTCCTACGAGCAGTACTTC.

This sequence joins TRBV7-9 and TRBJ2-7; possible D gene TRBD1, 7 bases. Germline V gene lookup returns CDR1 SEHNR and CDR2 FQNEAQ (reference sequence). V gave up 5 bases and J gave up 7 bases, with 18 bases separating them. The CDR3 has 14 residues. The CDR3 sequence: CASSLQGTTREQYF. The CDR3 DNA reads TGTGCCAGCAGCCTACAGGGGACGACTAGGGAGCAGTACTTC. Full variable domain (missing parts from reference TRBV7-9 and TRBJ2-7): DTGVSQNPRHKITKRGQNVTFRCDPISEHNRLYWYRQTLGQGPEFLTYFQNEAQLEKSRLLSDRFSAERPKGSFSTLEIQRTEQGDSAMYLCASSLQGTTREQYFGPGTRLTVT.

This clone has a single count. The rearrangement joins TRBV19 to TRBJ1-3, with D unresolved. From germline, CDR1 is LNHDA and CDR2 SQIVND (reference sequence). CDR3 size: 17 residues. V was clipped by 2 bases and J by 0 bases, with 14 bases between them. This CDR3 reads CASSITDQKYSGNTIYF. The DNA of the CDR3 is TGTGCCAGTAGTATAACCGATCAGAAGTACTCTGGAAACACCATATATTTT.

The chain recombines TRBV6-2 or TRBV6-3 with TRBJ2-7; 7 bases are a match to TRBD1. From germline, CDR1 is MNHEY and CDR2 SVGEGT. The CDR3 is made up of 13 amino acids. The ends lost 5 bases at V and 3 bases at J; junction bases unmatched: 4. The CDR3 is CASSQGVFYEQYF. The CDR3 coding sequence is TGTGCCAGCAGTCAGGGGGTGTTCTACGAGCAGTACTTC.

This chain links TRBV6-5 with TRBJ2-7, with unresolved D. Trimming shortened V by 4 bases and J by 4 bases, and 5 bases separated the two germline ends. Germline CDR1 MNHEY, CDR2 SVGAGI. CDR3 length equals 11 residues. This CDR3 is CASSSEYEQYF. CDR3 nucleotides: TGTGCCAGCAGTTCCGAGTACGAGCAGTACTTC.

Notes on this clone: Other DNA sequences in the same sample also yield this CDR3. The rearrangement uses TRBV7-2 and TRBJ1-2; D is possibly TRBD1 (6 bases). This CDR3 region has 14 residues. Germline assignment: CDR1 SGHTA and CDR2 FQGNSA. V lost 5 bases, J lost 3 bases, and 13 bases lay in between. CDR3 nucleotides: TGTGCCAGCAGCCCACAGGGCCAGTACTATGGCTACACCTTC. It is translated as CASSPQGQYYGYTF. Filled out from reference TRBV7-2 and TRBJ1-2, the complete variable domain reads GAGVSQSPSNKVTEKGKDVELRCDPISGHTALYWYRQSLGQGLEFLIYFQGNSAPDKSGLPSDRFSAERTGGSVSTLTIQRTQQEDSAVYLCASSPQGQYYGYTFGSGTRLTVV.

The chain employs TRBV5-1 and TRBJ2-5; 8 bases are a match to TRBD2. The CDR3 is 16 residues long. Trimming cost V 4 bases and J 5 bases; bases outside gene matches: 13. Germline CDR1 reads SGHRS; CDR2 reads YFSETQ. The CDR3 DNA reads as TGCGCCAGCAGCCCGGAGGTAGCGGGGTTAGGGGAGACCCAGTACTTC. This encodes CASSPEVAGLGETQYF. Based on the CDR3 plus reference TRBV5-1 and TRBJ2-5, the full variable domain is KAGVTQTPRYLIKTRGQQVTLSCSPISGHRSVSWYQQTPGQGLQFLFEYFSETQRNKGNFPGRFSGRQFSNSRSEMNVSTLELGDSALYLCASSPEVAGLGETQYFGPGTRLLVL.

The gene calls are TRBV4-3 and TRBJ2-5; D is ambiguous. V lost 0 bases and J 7 bases, leaving 15 bases between the germline ends. CDR3 length: 15 residues. Per the germline V gene, CDR1 is LGHNA and CDR2 is YSLEER. The CDR3 DNA reads as TGCGCCAGCAGCCAAGACCCGAGTAATGGAGCGACCCAGTACTTC. Residues: CASSQDPSNGATQYF.

The chain employs TRBV5-5 and TRBJ1-1; D is possibly TRBD1 (6 bases). Trimming stripped 4 bases from V and 1 base from J, with 11 bases between. CDR1 and CDR2 from the germline V gene are SGHKS and YYEKEE (reference sequence). The length of the CDR3 is 14 residues. The CDR3 coding sequence is TGTGCCAGCAGCCAGCTGACAGGGAACACTGAAGCTTTCTTT. This codes for CASSQLTGNTEAFF.

This clone has more than one count but fewer than ten. CDR3 sequence (DNA): TGCGCCAGCAGCGGGGCGGATACGCAGTATTTT. Translating gives CASSGADTQYF. The chain combines TRBV5-1 with TRBJ2-3; perhaps TRBD1 as D (5 bases). Germline lookup yields CDR1 SGHRS and CDR2 YFSETQ. The germline V and J ends were trimmed by 4 bases and 6 bases, with 6 bases remaining between them. This CDR3 is built from 11 residues.

The chain couples TRBV7-2 to TRBJ2-7; TRBD2 agrees at 7 bases. J lost 8 bases, V lost 4 bases, and 14 bases had no gene match. The CDR3 is 15 amino acids. Germline values: CDR1 SGHTA, CDR2 FQGNSA. In nucleotides, the CDR3 is TGTGCCAGCAGCTCCACGGGGGGTCCTGTCGTCCAGCAGTACTTC. This encodes CASSSTGGPVVQQYF.

The chain couples TRBV13 to TRBJ2-1, with a weak D call TRBD1 (6 bases). CDR1 is PRHDT, CDR2 FYEKMQ, per germline (reference sequence). The CDR3 runs 16 residues. The V end was cut by 0 bases, the J end by 0 bases, with 9 bases between. Here the CDR3 reads CASSLGGTSSYNEQFF. In DNA, the CDR3 is TGTGCCAGCAGCTTAGGGGGGACAAGCTCCTACAATGAGCAGTTCTTC.